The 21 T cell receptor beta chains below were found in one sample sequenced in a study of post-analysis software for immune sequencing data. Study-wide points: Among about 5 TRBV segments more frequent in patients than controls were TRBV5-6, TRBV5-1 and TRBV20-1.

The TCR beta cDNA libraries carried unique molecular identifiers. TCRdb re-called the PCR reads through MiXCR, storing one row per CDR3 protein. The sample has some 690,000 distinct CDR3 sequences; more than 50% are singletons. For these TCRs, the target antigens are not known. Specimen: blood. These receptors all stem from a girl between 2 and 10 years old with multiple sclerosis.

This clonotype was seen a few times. The CDR3 sequence is CSVIGGLAGGVYQETQYF. The CDR3 DNA sequence: TGCAGTGTTATCGGCGGGCTAGCGGGAGGGGTTTACCAAGAGACCCAGTACTTC. The genes are TRBV20-1 and TRBJ2-5; 12 bases map to TRBD2. The germline V gene encodes CDR1 DFQATT and CDR2 SNEGSKA (reference sequence). With 7 bases clipped from V and 0 bases from J, the junction kept 15 bases outside the gene matches. CDR3 length equals 18 residues.

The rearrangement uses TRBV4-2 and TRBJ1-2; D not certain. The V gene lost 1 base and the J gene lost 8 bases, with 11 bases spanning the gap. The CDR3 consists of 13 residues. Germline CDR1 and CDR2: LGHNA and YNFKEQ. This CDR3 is CASSQGQGSGYTF. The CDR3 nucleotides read TGTGCCAGCAGCCAAGGGCAAGGGAGCGGCTACACCTTC.

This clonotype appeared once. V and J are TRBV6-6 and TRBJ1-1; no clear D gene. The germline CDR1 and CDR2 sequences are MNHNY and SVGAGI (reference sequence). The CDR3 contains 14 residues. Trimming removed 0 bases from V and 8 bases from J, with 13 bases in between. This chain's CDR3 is CASSYSKGRAEAFF. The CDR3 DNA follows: TGTGCCAGCAGTTACTCGAAAGGCCGGGCAGAAGCTTTCTTT.

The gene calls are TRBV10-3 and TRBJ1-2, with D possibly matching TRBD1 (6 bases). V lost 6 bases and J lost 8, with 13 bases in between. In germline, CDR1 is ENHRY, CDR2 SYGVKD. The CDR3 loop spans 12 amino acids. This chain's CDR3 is CAIRAGEGGYTF. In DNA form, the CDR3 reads TGTGCCATCAGGGCAGGGGAAGGAGGCTACACCTTC.

The CDR3 sequence: CASRLAGGPRDEQFF. CDR3 coding DNA: TGCGCCAGCAGACTAGCGGGGGGGCCTCGGGATGAGCAGTTCTTC. The chain recombines TRBV10-2 with TRBJ2-1; TRBD2 agrees at 13 bases. The CDR3 contains 15 residues. Germline values: CDR1 WSHSY, CDR2 SAAADI. The ends lost 6 bases at V and 8 bases at J; junction bases unmatched: 7.

This CDR3 is CASSPGTGAGELFF. The CDR3 DNA follows: TGTGCCAGCAGCCCCGGGACAGGGGCCGGGGAGCTGTTTTTT. The chain combines TRBV7-6 with TRBJ2-2; 10 bases line up with TRBD1. CDR3 size: 14 residues. V was clipped by 5 bases and J by 6 bases; unmatched bases: 3. Germline V CDR1 and CDR2: SGHVS, FNYEAQ.

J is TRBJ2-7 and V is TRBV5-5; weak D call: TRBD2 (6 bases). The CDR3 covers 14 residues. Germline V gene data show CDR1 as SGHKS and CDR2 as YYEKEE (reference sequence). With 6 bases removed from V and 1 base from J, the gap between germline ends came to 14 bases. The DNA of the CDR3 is TGTGCCAGCACCGTCGGGAGTGGGTCCTACGAGCAGTACTTC. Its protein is CASTVGSGSYEQYF. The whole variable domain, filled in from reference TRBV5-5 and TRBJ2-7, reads DAGVTQSPTHLIKTRGQQVTLRCSPISGHKSVSWYQQVLGQGPQFIFQYYEKEERGRGNFPDRFSARQFPNYSSELNVNALLLGDSALYLCASTVGSGSYEQYFGPGTRLTVT.

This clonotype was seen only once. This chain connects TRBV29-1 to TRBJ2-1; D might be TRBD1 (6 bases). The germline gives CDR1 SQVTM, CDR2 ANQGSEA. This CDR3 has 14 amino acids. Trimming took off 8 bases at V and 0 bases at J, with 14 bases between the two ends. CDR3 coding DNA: TGCAGCATGGGGGCTAGCAACTCCTACAATGAGCAGTTCTTC. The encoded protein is CSMGASNSYNEQFF.

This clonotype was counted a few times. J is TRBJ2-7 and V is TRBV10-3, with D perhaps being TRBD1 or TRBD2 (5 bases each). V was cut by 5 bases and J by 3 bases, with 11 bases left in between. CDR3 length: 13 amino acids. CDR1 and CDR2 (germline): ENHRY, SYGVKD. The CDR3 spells CAISSGDLYEQYF. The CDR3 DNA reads TGTGCCATCAGTAGTGGGGACCTCTACGAGCAGTACTTC.

CDR3 in DNA: TGTGCCAGCAGCCAGGCAAACCCCGGACAGGGGGCTTTCTCCGCCCTCTATGGCTACACCTTC. It specifies CASSQANPGQGAFSALYGYTF. The V call is TRBV4-2, the J call TRBJ1-2; 11 nucleotides match TRBD1. The CDR3 has 21 residues. Trimming took 3 bases from V and 4 from J; bases not matched to a gene: 22. Germline V gene sequence: CDR1 LGHNA, CDR2 YNFKEQ.

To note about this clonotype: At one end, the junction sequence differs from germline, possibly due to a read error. This CDR3 reads CASSLAGGWNEQYF. The CDR3 DNA reads as TGTGCCAGCAGTCTAGCGGGAGGGTGGAATGAGCAGTACTTC. The chain combines TRBV12-3 or TRBV12-4 with TRBJ2-5, with 12 bases aligning to TRBD2. The CDR3 extends over 14 amino acids.

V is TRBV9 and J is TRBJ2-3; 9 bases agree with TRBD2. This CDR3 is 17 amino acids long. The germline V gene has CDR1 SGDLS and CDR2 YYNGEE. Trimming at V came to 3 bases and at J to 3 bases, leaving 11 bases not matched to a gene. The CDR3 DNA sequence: TGTGCCAGCAGCGGCCCATGGGGGACTAGCCGAACAGATACGCAGTATTTT. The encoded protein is CASSGPWGTSRTDTQYF.

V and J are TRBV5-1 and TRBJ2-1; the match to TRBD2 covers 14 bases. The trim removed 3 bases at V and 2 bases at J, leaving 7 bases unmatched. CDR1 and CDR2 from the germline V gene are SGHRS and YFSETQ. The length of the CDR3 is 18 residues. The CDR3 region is CASSSGTSGRGAYNEQFF. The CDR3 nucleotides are TGCGCCAGCAGCTCCGGGACTAGCGGGAGAGGGGCCTACAATGAGCAGTTCTTC.

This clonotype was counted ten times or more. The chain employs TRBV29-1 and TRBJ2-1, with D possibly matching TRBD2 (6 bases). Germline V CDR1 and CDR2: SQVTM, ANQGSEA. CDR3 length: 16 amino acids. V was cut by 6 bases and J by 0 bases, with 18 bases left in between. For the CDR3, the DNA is TGCAGCGTCGTCCAGGCTAGCGCAAACTCCTACAATGAGCAGTTCTTC. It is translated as CSVVQASANSYNEQFF.

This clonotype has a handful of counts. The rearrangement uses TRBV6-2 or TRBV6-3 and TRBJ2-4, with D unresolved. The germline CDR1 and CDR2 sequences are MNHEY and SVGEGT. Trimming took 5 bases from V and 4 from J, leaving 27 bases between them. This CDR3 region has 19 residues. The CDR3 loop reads CASSARVSGHNTTKNIQYF. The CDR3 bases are TGTGCCAGCAGTGCCCGGGTATCGGGCCACAATACAACAAAAAACATTCAGTACTTC.

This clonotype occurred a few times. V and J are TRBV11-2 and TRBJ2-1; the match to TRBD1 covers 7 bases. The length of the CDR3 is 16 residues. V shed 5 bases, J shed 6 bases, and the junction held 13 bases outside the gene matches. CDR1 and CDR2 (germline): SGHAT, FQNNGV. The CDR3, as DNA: TGTGCCAGCAGCGGCTCGACAGGGAAGGCAGTCAATGAGCAGTTCTTC. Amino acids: CASSGSTGKAVNEQFF.

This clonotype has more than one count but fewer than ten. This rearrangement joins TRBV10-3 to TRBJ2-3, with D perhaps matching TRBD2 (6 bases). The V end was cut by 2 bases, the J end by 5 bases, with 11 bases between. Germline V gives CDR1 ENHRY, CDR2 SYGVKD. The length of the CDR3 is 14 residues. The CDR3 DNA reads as TGTGCCATCAGTGAGCGACTAGGCGGAGATACGCAGTATTTT. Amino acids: CAISERLGGDTQYF.

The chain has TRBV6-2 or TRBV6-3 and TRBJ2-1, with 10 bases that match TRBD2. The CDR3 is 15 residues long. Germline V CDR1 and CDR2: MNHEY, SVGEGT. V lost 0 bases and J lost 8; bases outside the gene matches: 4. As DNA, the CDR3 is TGTGCCAGCAGTTACTCGGTAGCGGGGGGTGATGAGCAGTTCTTC. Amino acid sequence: CASSYSVAGGDEQFF.

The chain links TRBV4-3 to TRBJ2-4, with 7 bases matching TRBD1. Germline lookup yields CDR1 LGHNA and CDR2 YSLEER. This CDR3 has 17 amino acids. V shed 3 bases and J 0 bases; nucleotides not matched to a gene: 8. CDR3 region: CASSQGQTSLAKNIQYF. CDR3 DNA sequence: TGCGCCAGCAGCCAGGGACAGACTTCCTTAGCCAAAAACATTCAGTACTTC.

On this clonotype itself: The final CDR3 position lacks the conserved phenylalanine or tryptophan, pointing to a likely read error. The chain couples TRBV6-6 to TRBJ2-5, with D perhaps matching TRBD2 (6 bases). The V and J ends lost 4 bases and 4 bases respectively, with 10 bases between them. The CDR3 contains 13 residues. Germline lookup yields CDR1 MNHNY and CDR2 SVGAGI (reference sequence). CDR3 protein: CASSSTRGETQYV. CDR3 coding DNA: TGTGCCAGCAGTTCGACTAGGGGAGAGACCCAGTACGTC.

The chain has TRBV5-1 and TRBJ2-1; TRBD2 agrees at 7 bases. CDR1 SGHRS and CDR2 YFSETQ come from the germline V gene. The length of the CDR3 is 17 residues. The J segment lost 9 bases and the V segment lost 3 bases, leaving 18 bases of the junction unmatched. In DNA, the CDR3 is TGCGCCAGCAGCTCCCCGCGGCGGGGGACTATAGTTTCTGAGCAGTTCTTC. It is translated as CASSSPRRGTIVSEQFF.